This T cell receptor beta chain was sequenced in a study of cytomegalovirus exposure and HLA in healthy donors. Whole-study results and caveats: With later analysis, a missense DCLRE1C variant became linked to TCR beta V- and J-gene trimming. The authors listed some 150 TCR beta chains as cytomegalovirus-associated. Reports indicate that TCR beta sequences accurately predicted the HLA-A and HLA-B alleles of most subjects. Later analysis indicated greater clonal expansion among HLA-associated TCR beta chains than among equally common other chains.

PCR involved 60 Vbeta and 13 Jbeta primers. Method: immunoSEQ multiplex PCR; TCRdb's copy keeps in-frame clones and lacks some. The top ten clones hold more than 3.5% of a sample with over 150,000 clones, around 79% of them seen once. Concerning this clone itself: Its matching antigen is unknown.

V shed 9 bases, J shed 3 bases, and the junction held 4 bases outside the gene matches. Germline V gene data show CDR1 as MNHEY and CDR2 as SMNVEV (reference sequence). CDR3 size: 12 residues. The specimen was PBMCs. The TCR sequence derives from a man aged 40-50 years in good health and CMV-seronegative. V is TRBV27 and J is TRBJ1-2; 7 bases map to TRBD1. CDR3 residues: CASTGDHYGYTF. The CDR3 bases are TGTGCCAGTACAGGGGACCACTATGGCTACACCTTC.